Following are 9 T cell receptor beta chains from one sample sequenced in a study of blood T cells in healthy people across ages. A second PCR, run for about 7 to 11 cycles, used a sample-barcoded 5' primer plus a J-beta primer mix. MiXCR, applied by TCRdb to the 5' RACE reads, yields one record per CDR3 protein. The repertoire has 550,000 to 650,000 distinct CDR3 sequences, 25% to 35% of them found once; the top ten carry less than 20%. Input material: blood. All receptors derive from a woman older than 75 in good health.

In this sample, this clonotype turned up many times. The chain couples TRBV30 to TRBJ2-5, with D uncertain. V lost 7 bases, J lost 1 base, and 10 bases lay in between. Germline V gene data show CDR1 as GTSNPN and CDR2 as SVGIG (reference sequence). The CDR3 has 12 amino acids. In DNA form, the CDR3 reads TGTGCCTACCGAGTTCTCCAAGAGACCCAGTACTTC. Translating gives CAYRVLQETQYF.

A remark on this clonotype: A much larger clone differs by one base, so this may be a read error. The CDR3 sequence: CASSYLSRGNEQYF. The CDR3 DNA is TGTGCCAGCAGTTACCTTTCTCGGGGCAATGAGCAGTACTTC. V is TRBV6-6 and J is TRBJ2-7; perhaps D is TRBD1 or TRBD2 (5 bases each). Germline CDR1 is MNHNY and CDR2 is SVGAGI (reference sequence). The V gene lost 2 bases and the J gene lost 7 bases, with 15 bases spanning the gap. The CDR3 spans 14 residues.

V gene TRBV9 combines with J gene TRBJ2-2; D may be TRBD1 (5 bases). With 6 bases removed from V and 3 bases from J, the gap between germline ends came to 12 bases. Germline-derived CDR1 and CDR2 are SGDLS and YYNGEE. The CDR3 is made up of 14 amino acids. CDR3 nucleotide sequence: TGTGCCAGCAACCCCAGGGAATACACCGGGGAGCTGTTTTTT. Residues: CASNPREYTGELFF.

On this clonotype itself: This may be a read error: a much more frequent sequence differs by one nucleotide. This rearrangement joins TRBV2 to TRBJ1-4, with 7 bases aligning to TRBD1. The CDR3 covers 15 residues. Germline values: CDR1 SNHLY, CDR2 FYNNEI. V trimming: 7 bases; J trimming: 10 bases; junction bases outside the gene matches: 15. The CDR3 protein is CASTRTDRRDGKLFF. DNA of the CDR3: TGTGCCAGCACCAGAACGGACAGGAGAGATGGAAAACTGTTTTTT.

The chain employs TRBV10-3 and TRBJ2-1; 8 bases map to TRBD2. This CDR3 is built from 12 residues. The V and J ends lost 4 bases and 10 bases, in that order; junction bases with no gene match: 3. CDR1 and CDR2 (germline): ENHRY, SYGVKD. In DNA form, the CDR3 reads TGTGCCATCAGTGGAACTAGCGGAGAGCAGTTCTTC. It specifies CAISGTSGEQFF.

This clonotype was seen at least ten times. A read error may account for a junction end that differs from germline. The rearrangement uses TRBV5-4 and TRBJ2-5; 9 bases align to TRBD1. Germline CDR1 and CDR2: SGHNT and YYREEE (reference sequence). The CDR3 extends over 15 amino acids. The CDR3, as DNA: TGTGCCTGCAGCGGCCGGGACAGGGCCCAAGAGACCCAGTACTTC. This encodes CACSGRDRAQETQYF.

This clonotype turned up a few times. The chain has TRBV20-1 and TRBJ2-2; D unclear. Between the trimmed V and J ends, which lost 2 bases and 0 bases, there was a span of 7 bases. The CDR3 spans 14 residues. The V gene's germline CDR1 is DFQATT and CDR2 SNEGSKA (reference sequence). Written as DNA, the CDR3 is TGCAGTGCTAGAAGTGGGGCGAACACCGGGGAGCTGTTTTTT. It encodes CSARSGANTGELFF.

The gene calls are TRBV5-6 and TRBJ2-7; either TRBD1 or TRBD2 may supply D (6 bases each). Germline V gene lookup returns CDR1 SGHDT and CDR2 YYEEEE. The CDR3 runs to 14 residues. Trimming left V 3 bases short and J 5 bases short, with 15 bases between. The CDR3 loop is CASSSLTGAHEQYF. As DNA, the CDR3 is TGTGCCAGCAGCTCCTTGACGGGGGCCCACGAGCAGTACTTC.

This clonotype was seen a handful of times. This rearrangement joins TRBV2 to TRBJ1-1; D is ambiguous. Trimming cost V 7 bases and J 1 base, with 4 bases left between them. The CDR3 totals 11 residues. Germline CDR1 is SNHLY and CDR2 is FYNNEI. The CDR3 DNA follows: TGTGCCAGCACAAGGAACACTGAAGCTTTCTTT. It encodes CASTRNTEAFF.